This TCR beta chain was identified during a study of blood T cell repertoires in COVID-19. The table lists this clone with many counts. TCRdb keeps only in-frame clones here, not all; method: immunoSEQ multiplex PCR. Of hundreds of thousands of clones detected, 87% appear once; the ten largest clones hold around 2%. V lost 8 bases to trimming and J lost 1 base; unmatched junction nucleotides: 6. Looked up from germline, CDR1 is MNHNS and CDR2 is SASEGT. The CDR3 runs to 16 residues. The genes are TRBV6-1 and TRBJ2-2; 11 nucleotides match TRBD2. The TCR originated in a man aged 35 to 55 in a cohort exposed to, infected with or recovered from COVID-19 (not recorded which). Sequencing input: PBMCs or T cells enriched from blood (not recorded which). The CDR3 protein is CASRASGRQNTGELFF. The CDR3 DNA follows: TGTGCCAGCCGTGCTAGCGGGAGGCAGAACACCGGGGAGCTGTTTTTT.